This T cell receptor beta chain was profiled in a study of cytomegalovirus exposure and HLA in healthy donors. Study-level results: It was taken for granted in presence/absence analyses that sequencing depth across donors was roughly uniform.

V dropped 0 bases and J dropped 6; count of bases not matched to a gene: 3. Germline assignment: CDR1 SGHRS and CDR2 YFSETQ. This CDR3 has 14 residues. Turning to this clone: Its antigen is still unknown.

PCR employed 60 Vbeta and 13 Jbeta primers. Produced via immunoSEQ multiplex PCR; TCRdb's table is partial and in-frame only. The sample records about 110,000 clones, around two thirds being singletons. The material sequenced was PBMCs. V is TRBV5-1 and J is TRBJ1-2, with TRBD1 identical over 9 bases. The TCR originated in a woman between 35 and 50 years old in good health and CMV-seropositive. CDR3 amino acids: CASSLGGQGNGYTF. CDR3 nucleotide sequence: TGCGCCAGCAGCTTGGGGGGACAGGGTAATGGCTACACCTTC.